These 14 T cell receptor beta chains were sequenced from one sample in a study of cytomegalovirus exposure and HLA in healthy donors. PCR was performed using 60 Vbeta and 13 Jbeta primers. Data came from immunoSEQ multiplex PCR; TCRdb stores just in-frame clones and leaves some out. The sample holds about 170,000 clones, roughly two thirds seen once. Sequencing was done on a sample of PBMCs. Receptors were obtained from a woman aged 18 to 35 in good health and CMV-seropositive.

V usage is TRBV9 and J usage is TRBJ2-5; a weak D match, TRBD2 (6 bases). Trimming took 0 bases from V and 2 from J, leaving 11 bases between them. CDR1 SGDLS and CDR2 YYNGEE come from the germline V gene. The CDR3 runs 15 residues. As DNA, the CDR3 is TGTGCCAGCAGCGTAGGGGGGGTCAGACAAGAGACCCAGTACTTC. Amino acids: CASSVGGVRQETQYF.

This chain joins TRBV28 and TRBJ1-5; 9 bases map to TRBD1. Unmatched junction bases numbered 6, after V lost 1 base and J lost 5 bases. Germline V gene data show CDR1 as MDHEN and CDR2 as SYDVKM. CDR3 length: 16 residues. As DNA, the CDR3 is TGTGCCAGCAGTTTATACCGGACAGGGGAGGATCAGCCCCAGCATTTT. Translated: CASSLYRTGEDQPQHF.

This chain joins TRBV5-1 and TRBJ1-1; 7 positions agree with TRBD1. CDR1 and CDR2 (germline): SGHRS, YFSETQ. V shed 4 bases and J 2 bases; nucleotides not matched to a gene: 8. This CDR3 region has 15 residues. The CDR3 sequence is CASSRWTGPNTEAFF. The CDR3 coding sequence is TGCGCCAGCAGCCGTTGGACAGGACCAAACACTGAAGCTTTCTTT.

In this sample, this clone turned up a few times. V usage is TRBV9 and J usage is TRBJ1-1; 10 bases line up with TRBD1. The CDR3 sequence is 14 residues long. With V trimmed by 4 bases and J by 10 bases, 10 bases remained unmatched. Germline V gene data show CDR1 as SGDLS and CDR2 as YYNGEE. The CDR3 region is CASSSGTGDLGAFF. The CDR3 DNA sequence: TGTGCCAGCAGCTCCGGGACAGGGGATCTCGGAGCTTTCTTT.

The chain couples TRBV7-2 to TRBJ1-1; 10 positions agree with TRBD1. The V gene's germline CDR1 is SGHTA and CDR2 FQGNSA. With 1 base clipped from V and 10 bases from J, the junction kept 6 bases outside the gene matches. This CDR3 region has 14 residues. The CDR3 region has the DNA TGTGCCAGCAGCTTAGGGAGGGACAGGGGAGTAGCTTTCTTT. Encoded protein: CASSLGRDRGVAFF.

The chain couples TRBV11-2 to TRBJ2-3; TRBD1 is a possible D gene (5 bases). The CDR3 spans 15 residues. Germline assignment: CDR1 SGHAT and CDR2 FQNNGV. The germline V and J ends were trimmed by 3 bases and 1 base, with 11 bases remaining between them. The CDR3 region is CASSFGVGGTDTQYF. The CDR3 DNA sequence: TGTGCCAGCAGCTTTGGTGTAGGGGGCACAGATACGCAGTATTTT.

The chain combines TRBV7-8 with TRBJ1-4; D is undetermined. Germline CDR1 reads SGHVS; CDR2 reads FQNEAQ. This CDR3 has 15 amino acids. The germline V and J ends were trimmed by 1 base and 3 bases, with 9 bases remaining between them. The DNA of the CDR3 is TGTGCCAGCAGCTTAGTGCACGGGTCTAATGAAAAACTGTTTTTT. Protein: CASSLVHGSNEKLFF. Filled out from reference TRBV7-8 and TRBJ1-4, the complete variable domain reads GAGVSQSPRYKVAKRGQDVALRCDPISGHVSLFWYQQALGQGPEFLTYFQNEAQLDKSGLPSDRFFAERPEGSVSTLKIQRTQQEDSAVYLCASSLVHGSNEKLFFGSGTQLSVL.

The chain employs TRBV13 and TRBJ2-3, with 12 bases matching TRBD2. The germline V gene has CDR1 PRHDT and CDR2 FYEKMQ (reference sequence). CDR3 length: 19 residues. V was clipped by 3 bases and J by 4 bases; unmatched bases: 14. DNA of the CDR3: TGTGCCAGCAGCTTCCCGGCTAGCGGGGGGGCTAGGTTTCCAGATACGCAGTATTTT. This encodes CASSFPASGGARFPDTQYF.

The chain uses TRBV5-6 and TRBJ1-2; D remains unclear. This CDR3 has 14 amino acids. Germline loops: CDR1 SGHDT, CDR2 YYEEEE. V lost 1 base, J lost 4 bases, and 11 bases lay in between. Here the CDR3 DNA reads TGTGCCAGCAGCTTGTCCGGGGAGGTCTATGGCTACACCTTC. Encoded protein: CASSLSGEVYGYTF.

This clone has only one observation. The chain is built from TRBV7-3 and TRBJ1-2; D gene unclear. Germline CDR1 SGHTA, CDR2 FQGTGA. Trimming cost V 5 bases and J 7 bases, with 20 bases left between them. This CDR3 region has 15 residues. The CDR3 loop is CASSLVPAGRGGYTF. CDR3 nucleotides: TGTGCCAGCAGCCTGGTCCCCGCCGGGCGGGGTGGCTACACCTTC.

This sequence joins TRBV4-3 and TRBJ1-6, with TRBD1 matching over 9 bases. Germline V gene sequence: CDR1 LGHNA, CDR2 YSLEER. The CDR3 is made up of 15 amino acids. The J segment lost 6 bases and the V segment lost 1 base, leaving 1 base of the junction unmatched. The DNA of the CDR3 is TGCGCCAGCAGCCAAGCGGACAGGGGTAATTCACCCCTCCACTTT. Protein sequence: CASSQADRGNSPLHF.

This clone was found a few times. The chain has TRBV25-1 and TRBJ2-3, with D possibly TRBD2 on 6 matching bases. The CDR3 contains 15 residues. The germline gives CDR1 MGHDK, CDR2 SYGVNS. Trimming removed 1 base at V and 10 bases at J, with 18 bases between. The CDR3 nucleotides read TGTGCCAGCAGTGAATCCGGGCGGGGAGACTCGTCGCAGTATTTT. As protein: CASSESGRGDSSQYF.

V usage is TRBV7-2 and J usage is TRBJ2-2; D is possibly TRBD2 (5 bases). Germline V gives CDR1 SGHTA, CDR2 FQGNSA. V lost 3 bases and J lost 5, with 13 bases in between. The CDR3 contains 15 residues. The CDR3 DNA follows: TGTGCCAGCAGCTTTGCGGGCCCCGGAACCGGGGAGCTGTTTTTT. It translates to CASSFAGPGTGELFF.

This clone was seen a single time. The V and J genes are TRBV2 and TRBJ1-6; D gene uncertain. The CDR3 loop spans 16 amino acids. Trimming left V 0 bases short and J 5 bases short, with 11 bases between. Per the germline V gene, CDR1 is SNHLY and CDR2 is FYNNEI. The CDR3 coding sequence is TGTGCCAGCAGTGAAGCACTACGGAGGAATAATTCACCCCTCCACTTT. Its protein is CASSEALRRNNSPLHF.